This is a list of T cell receptor beta chains from one sample in a study of neurological immune-mediated disorders. TCRdb re-derived calls from the 5' RACE reads in MiXCR, one entry per CDR3 protein. This table holds some 83,000 distinct CDR3 sequences, 2.5% to 3% found once. What was sequenced was PBMCs. These receptors came from a woman aged 25 to 39 with multiple sclerosis. CDR3s include the opening cysteine and the closing phenylalanine or tryptophan. The order of the fields is clone size, J gene, D gene, V gene, CDR3 DNA, CDR3 protein. D genes are given only for firm matches. Clone size is stated in some rows and not others, as once, few, many or a class when expanded.

clone size: many; J gene: TRBJ2-3; D gene: TRBD1; V gene: TRBV5-5; CDR3 DNA: TGTGCCAGCAGCTTGGGACAGGGGGCAGATACGCAGTATTTT; CDR3 protein: CASSLGQGADTQYF
clone size: many; J gene: TRBJ2-1; D gene: TRBD2; V gene: TRBV30; CDR3 DNA: TGTGCCTGGAAGGACCTCTGGCCGGGAGCGGGCCCTAGCGGGAGTAGGGGGGCCTACAATGAGCAGTTCTTC; CDR3 protein: CAWKDLWPGAGPSGSRGAYNEQFF
clone size: few; J gene: TRBJ2-2; D gene: -; V gene: TRBV11-3; CDR3 DNA: TGTGCCAGCAGCTATAACATCGGGGAGCTGTTTTTT; CDR3 protein: CASSYNIGELFF
clone size: -; J gene: TRBJ1-2; D gene: -; V gene: TRBV30; CDR3 DNA: TGTCCCTGGAGTGATAGAACTCGGGCCTATGGCTACACCTTC; CDR3 protein: CPWSDRTRAYGYTF
clone size: many; J gene: TRBJ2-7; D gene: TRBD1; V gene: TRBV5-1; CDR3 DNA: TGCGCCAGCAGCATTTCGACAGGGGGCCCGAGGGAGCAGTACTTC; CDR3 protein: CASSISTGGPREQYF
clone size: many; J gene: TRBJ1-1; D gene: -; V gene: TRBV12-3/TRBV12-4; CDR3 DNA: TGTGCCAGCAGATTAGGGAACACTGAAGCTTTCTTT; CDR3 protein: CASRLGNTEAFF
clone size: -; J gene: TRBJ1-4; D gene: TRBD1; V gene: TRBV20-1; CDR3 DNA: TGCAGTGCTCATACAGGGGGCAGTGAAAAACTGTTTTTT; CDR3 protein: CSAHTGGSEKLFF
clone size: many; J gene: TRBJ2-1; D gene: TRBD1; V gene: TRBV14; CDR3 DNA: TGTGCCAGTGGACAGGGTACCCCCAATGAGCAGTTCTTC; CDR3 protein: CASGQGTPNEQFF
clone size: many; J gene: TRBJ2-1; D gene: -; V gene: TRBV10-2; CDR3 DNA: TGCGCCAGCACCGTGGGTATCCCGGCCTACAATGAGCAGTTCTTC; CDR3 protein: CASTVGIPAYNEQFF
clone size: many; J gene: TRBJ1-1; D gene: TRBD1; V gene: TRBV6-1; CDR3 DNA: TGTGCCAGCCTAGTTCCTCCCGTGGACAGGGACACTGAAGCTTTCTTT; CDR3 protein: CASLVPPVDRDTEAFF
clone size: many; J gene: TRBJ2-7; D gene: TRBD2; V gene: TRBV29-1; CDR3 DNA: TGCAGCGTTGAAGGGGGGGGCTACGAGCAGTACTTC; CDR3 protein: CSVEGGGYEQYF
clone size: many; J gene: TRBJ2-6; D gene: -; V gene: TRBV24-1; CDR3 DNA: TGTGCCACCAGTGATACCCAGGCGTCTACTGGGGCCAACGTCCTGACTTTC; CDR3 protein: CATSDTQASTGANVLTF
clone size: few; J gene: TRBJ2-1; D gene: TRBD2; V gene: TRBV2; CDR3 DNA: TGTGCCAGCAGAACCGGGACTAGCTCCTACAATGAGCAGTTCTTC; CDR3 protein: CASRTGTSSYNEQFF
clone size: many; J gene: TRBJ2-3; D gene: TRBD2; V gene: TRBV20-1; CDR3 DNA: TGCAGTGCTAGAGGTGGCTCCGGGGGGGGCACAGATACGCAGTATTTT; CDR3 protein: CSARGGSGGGTDTQYF
clone size: many; J gene: TRBJ2-2; D gene: -; V gene: TRBV24-1; CDR3 DNA: TGTGCCACCAGTGATTTAGGAGGAGGGGACACCGGGGAGCTGTTTTTT; CDR3 protein: CATSDLGGGDTGELFF
clone size: many; J gene: TRBJ2-3; D gene: -; V gene: TRBV20-1; CDR3 DNA: TGCAGTGCTAGCGACGCGGGCCGGGCAGATACGCAGTATTTT; CDR3 protein: CSASDAGRADTQYF
clone size: many; J gene: TRBJ1-3; D gene: -; V gene: TRBV9; CDR3 DNA: TGTGCCAGCAGCGCCCCCGTTCGTGCTGACGGCGATTTGGGCACCATATATTTT; CDR3 protein: CASSAPVRADGDLGTIYF
clone size: many; J gene: TRBJ2-3; D gene: -; V gene: TRBV5-1; CDR3 DNA: TGCGCCAGCAGCCCCCGGTTCGCCACTGCGAGCACTAGCACAGATACGCAGTATTTT; CDR3 protein: CASSPRFATASTSTDTQYF
clone size: many; J gene: TRBJ2-7; D gene: TRBD2; V gene: TRBV15; CDR3 DNA: TGTGCCACCAGCAGATCTCTAGCGGGAGGGCAAGAGCAGTACTTC; CDR3 protein: CATSRSLAGGQEQYF
clone size: many; J gene: TRBJ1-1; D gene: -; V gene: TRBV29-1; CDR3 DNA: TGCAGCGCCCGGACCAGCCTTGAAGCTTTCTTT; CDR3 protein: CSARTSLEAFF
clone size: many; J gene: TRBJ2-1; D gene: -; V gene: TRBV7-9; CDR3 DNA: TGTGCCAGCAGTTTGGAAGGGACAAACTTTCACTTC; CDR3 protein: CASSLEGTNFHF
clone size: many; J gene: TRBJ1-5; D gene: -; V gene: TRBV24-1; CDR3 DNA: TGTGCCACCAAGGAGTGGCCTAGCAATCAGCCCCAGCATTTT; CDR3 protein: CATKEWPSNQPQHF
clone size: many; J gene: TRBJ2-3; D gene: TRBD1; V gene: TRBV5-1; CDR3 DNA: TGCGCCAGCAGTACCGGGACAGCCACAGATACGCAGTATTTT; CDR3 protein: CASSTGTATDTQYF
clone size: many; J gene: TRBJ1-1; D gene: -; V gene: TRBV12-3/TRBV12-4; CDR3 DNA: TGTGCCAGCAGGCTAGCCCAGACCCAGGGAACTGAAGCTTTCTTT; CDR3 protein: CASRLAQTQGTEAFF
clone size: many; J gene: TRBJ2-1; D gene: TRBD2; V gene: TRBV18; CDR3 DNA: TGTGCCAGCTCACCTCTCACGCCCCAGCGGGAACTCAATGAGCAGTTCTTC; CDR3 protein: CASSPLTPQRELNEQFF
clone size: many; J gene: TRBJ2-1; D gene: -; V gene: TRBV7-6; CDR3 DNA: TGTGCCAGCAGCTTACTCCTAGGGAGTGAGCAGTTCTTC; CDR3 protein: CASSLLLGSEQFF
clone size: many; J gene: TRBJ2-1; D gene: -; V gene: TRBV10-3; CDR3 DNA: TGTGCCATCAGCCGGGACTTAACGGAGCAGTTCTTC; CDR3 protein: CAISRDLTEQFF
clone size: many; J gene: TRBJ2-7; D gene: TRBD2; V gene: TRBV3-1; CDR3 DNA: TGTGCCAGCAGCGGGAGGGCGGGAGGAACCTACGAGCAGTACTTC; CDR3 protein: CASSGRAGGTYEQYF
clone size: many; J gene: TRBJ1-5; D gene: -; V gene: TRBV6-4; CDR3 DNA: TGTGCCGGTCAGAGAAGCAATCAGCCCCAGCATTTT; CDR3 protein: CAGQRSNQPQHF
clone size: many; J gene: TRBJ2-1; D gene: -; V gene: TRBV29-1; CDR3 DNA: TGCAGCGTTGAAGATGCACAGGGATTGGGTTACAATGAGCAGTTCTTC; CDR3 protein: CSVEDAQGLGYNEQFF
clone size: many; J gene: TRBJ2-3; D gene: TRBD2; V gene: TRBV7-2; CDR3 DNA: TGTGCCAGCAGCGCCAGGACTAGCGGCTTCACTGGGACGCAGTATTTT; CDR3 protein: CASSARTSGFTGTQYF
clone size: many; J gene: TRBJ2-1; D gene: -; V gene: TRBV3-1; CDR3 DNA: TGTGCCAGCAGCCTGTCGACTAGCTCCTACAATGAGCAGTTCTTC; CDR3 protein: CASSLSTSSYNEQFF
clone size: many; J gene: TRBJ2-2; D gene: -; V gene: TRBV5-1; CDR3 DNA: TGCGCCAGCAGCCCGGCTCCGGGGTCGGGGAACACCGGGGAGCTGTTTTTT; CDR3 protein: CASSPAPGSGNTGELFF
clone size: few; J gene: TRBJ1-6; D gene: -; V gene: TRBV20-1; CDR3 DNA: TGCAGTGCTAGAGATAGGAGCTCCTATAATTCACCCCTCAACTTT; CDR3 protein: CSARDRSSYNSPLNF
clone size: many; J gene: TRBJ2-2; D gene: -; V gene: TRBV7-7; CDR3 DNA: TGTGCCAGCAGCGTAGGGTCGGGCACCGGGGAGCTGTTTTTT; CDR3 protein: CASSVGSGTGELFF
clone size: many; J gene: TRBJ2-1; D gene: TRBD2; V gene: TRBV5-1; CDR3 DNA: TGCGCCAGCAGCTTGGGGGAAGCGGGAGAGCAGTTCTTC; CDR3 protein: CASSLGEAGEQFF
clone size: many; J gene: TRBJ1-1; D gene: -; V gene: TRBV6-2/TRBV6-3; CDR3 DNA: TGTGCCAGCAGTTTGGCCACTGAAGCTTTCTTT; CDR3 protein: CASSLATEAFF
clone size: many; J gene: TRBJ2-5; D gene: TRBD1; V gene: TRBV20-1; CDR3 DNA: TGCAGTGCTAGAGAACCCTACAGGGGCAGGCAGGGAGAGACCCAGTACTTC; CDR3 protein: CSAREPYRGRQGETQYF
clone size: many; J gene: TRBJ2-1; D gene: TRBD2; V gene: TRBV3-1; CDR3 DNA: TGTGCCAGCAGCCAAGGGCTAGCGGGAGGGCCGATTGAGCAGTTCTTC; CDR3 protein: CASSQGLAGGPIEQFF
clone size: many; J gene: TRBJ1-1; D gene: -; V gene: TRBV5-1; CDR3 DNA: TGCGCCAGCAGCTTGGTCAAGATGGACACTGAAGCTTTCTTT; CDR3 protein: CASSLVKMDTEAFF
clone size: many; J gene: TRBJ2-7; D gene: TRBD2; V gene: TRBV11-3; CDR3 DNA: TGTGCCAGCAGCTTCGGAGCGGGACTAACCTACGAGCAGTACTTC; CDR3 protein: CASSFGAGLTYEQYF
clone size: many; J gene: TRBJ2-7; D gene: -; V gene: TRBV25-1; CDR3 DNA: TGTGCCAGCAGTGATCCCGGGACTCCGCCTTACGAGCAGTACTTC; CDR3 protein: CASSDPGTPPYEQYF
clone size: many; J gene: TRBJ1-1; D gene: -; V gene: TRBV18; CDR3 DNA: TGTGCCAGCTCACAGCAGACAGAATCCTCTGAAGCTTTCTTT; CDR3 protein: CASSQQTESSEAFF
clone size: many; J gene: TRBJ2-7; D gene: -; V gene: TRBV21-1; CDR3 DNA: TGTGCCAGCAGCAAAGCGTCTTTCTACGAGCAGTACTTC; CDR3 protein: CASSKASFYEQYF
clone size: many; J gene: TRBJ2-5; D gene: TRBD2; V gene: TRBV6-2/TRBV6-3; CDR3 DNA: TGTGCCAGCAGTTACCTAGCGGGAGGGCAAGAGACCCAGTACTTC; CDR3 protein: CASSYLAGGQETQYF
clone size: many; J gene: TRBJ2-3; D gene: -; V gene: TRBV12-3/TRBV12-4; CDR3 DNA: TGTGCCAGCACCCTGACCCCGACCGTCGATACGCAGTATTTT; CDR3 protein: CASTLTPTVDTQYF
clone size: many; J gene: TRBJ2-4; D gene: TRBD1; V gene: TRBV20-1; CDR3 DNA: TGCAGTGCTAGAGATAAGGGGGCCGCCCCGAGGGACATTCAGTACTTC; CDR3 protein: CSARDKGAAPRDIQYF